What follows describes a single T cell receptor beta chain. Its antigen is still unknown. This entry comes from a study of cytomegalovirus exposure and HLA in healthy donors. V dropped 5 bases and J dropped 6; count of bases not matched to a gene: 6. CDR3 length: 14 residues. CDR1 SEHNR and CDR2 FQNEAQ come from the germline V gene (reference sequence). The PCR employed 60 Vbeta primers together with 13 Jbeta primers. The repertoire was sequenced with immunoSEQ multiplex PCR; TCRdb's copy has only in-frame clones and lacks some. The data contain under 250,000 clones, 85% of them singletons. The study, taken as a whole, reports: The authors considered a cluster of highly shared sequence variants likely to be a sequencing artifact.

The J gene is TRBJ2-1, the V gene TRBV7-9; TRBD2 aligns across 8 bases. The sequence was obtained from a human donor in good health. Sequencing input: PBMCs. The CDR3 is CASSGSGISNEQFF. The CDR3 DNA reads TGTGCCAGCAGCGGTAGCGGGATATCCAATGAGCAGTTCTTC.